Sequencing of this T cell receptor (beta chain) was carried out in a study of blood T cell repertoires in COVID-19. Generated by immunoSEQ multiplex PCR, the TCRdb table keeps only in-frame clones and is missing some. The data show almost 250,000 clones, with about 89% seen just once and 4.1% held by the top ten. This CDR3 region has 15 residues. V lost 1 base and J 5 bases, leaving 15 bases between the germline ends. In germline, CDR1 is SGHAT, CDR2 FQDESV (reference sequence). The specimen sequenced was PBMCs or T cells enriched from blood (not recorded which). This sequence joins TRBV11-1 and TRBJ2-7; possible D gene TRBD1, 6 bases. The clonotype comes from a woman in her twenties or thirties who had recovered from COVID-19. The CDR3 nucleotides read TGTGCCAGCAGCTTAGGACAGGCCTTCAAGAACGAGCAGTACTTC. This sequence encodes CASSLGQAFKNEQYF. The variable domain in full, completed from reference TRBV11-1 and TRBJ2-7, reads EAEVAQSPRYKITEKSQAVAFWCDPISGHATLYWYRQILGQGPELLVQFQDESVVDDSQLPKDRFSAERLKGVDSTLKIQPAELGDSAMYLCASSLGQAFKNEQYFGPGTRLTVT.